This T cell receptor (beta chain) was sequenced during a study of radiotherapy plus CTLA-4 blockade in lung cancer listed by TCRdb under 2018. With respect to the entire study: Among enrolled patients, 18% had an objective response and 25% to 35% reached disease control. Broad study findings and their caveats: After treatment with radiotherapy and ipilimumab, TCR clones that originated in tumors expanded in peripheral blood. The strongest predictors of response were reported to be early dynamic shifts in blood T cell clones along with a rise in serum interferon-beta following radiation.

The library was generated by the immunoSEQ multiplex PCR assay. This is the immuneACCESS table as TCRdb keeps it, with only in-frame sequences that have V and J called. A part of the clones is gone; compared with another copy, unresolved V genes explain less than half, and the rest is unexplained. A total of more than 65,000 clones appear in this sample, roughly four fifths of them only once. The ten top clones hold 0.82% of the sample. Trimming costs V 0 bases and J 3 bases, and their ends lie 14 bases apart. CDR1 and CDR2, looked up from the germline V gene, are MNHEY and SVGAGI. The CDR3 contains 16 residues, cysteine and phenylalanine counted. The DNA shown is the 48-base CDR3, in frame from base 1. In this study, focal radiation therapy paired with CTLA-4 blockade (ipilimumab) was tested in patients who had chemo-refractory metastatic non-small-cell lung cancer. This clone appeared a single time. Its antigen remains unidentified. The sample holds no much larger clone one base away, and base qualities are not on file.

Sequenced material: peripheral blood, taken from a patient treated with radiotherapy plus ipilimumab. The source is a human donor with non-small cell lung cancer who had stable disease on radiotherapy plus ipilimumab. Recombination linked TRBV6-5 to TRBJ1-2, with TRBD1 tentatively as D gene (6 bases match). The CDR3 protein sequence reads: CASSYSGLDRYYGYTF. The base sequence is TGTGCCAGCAGTTACTCAGGCCTCGACAGGTACTATGGCTACACCTTC.